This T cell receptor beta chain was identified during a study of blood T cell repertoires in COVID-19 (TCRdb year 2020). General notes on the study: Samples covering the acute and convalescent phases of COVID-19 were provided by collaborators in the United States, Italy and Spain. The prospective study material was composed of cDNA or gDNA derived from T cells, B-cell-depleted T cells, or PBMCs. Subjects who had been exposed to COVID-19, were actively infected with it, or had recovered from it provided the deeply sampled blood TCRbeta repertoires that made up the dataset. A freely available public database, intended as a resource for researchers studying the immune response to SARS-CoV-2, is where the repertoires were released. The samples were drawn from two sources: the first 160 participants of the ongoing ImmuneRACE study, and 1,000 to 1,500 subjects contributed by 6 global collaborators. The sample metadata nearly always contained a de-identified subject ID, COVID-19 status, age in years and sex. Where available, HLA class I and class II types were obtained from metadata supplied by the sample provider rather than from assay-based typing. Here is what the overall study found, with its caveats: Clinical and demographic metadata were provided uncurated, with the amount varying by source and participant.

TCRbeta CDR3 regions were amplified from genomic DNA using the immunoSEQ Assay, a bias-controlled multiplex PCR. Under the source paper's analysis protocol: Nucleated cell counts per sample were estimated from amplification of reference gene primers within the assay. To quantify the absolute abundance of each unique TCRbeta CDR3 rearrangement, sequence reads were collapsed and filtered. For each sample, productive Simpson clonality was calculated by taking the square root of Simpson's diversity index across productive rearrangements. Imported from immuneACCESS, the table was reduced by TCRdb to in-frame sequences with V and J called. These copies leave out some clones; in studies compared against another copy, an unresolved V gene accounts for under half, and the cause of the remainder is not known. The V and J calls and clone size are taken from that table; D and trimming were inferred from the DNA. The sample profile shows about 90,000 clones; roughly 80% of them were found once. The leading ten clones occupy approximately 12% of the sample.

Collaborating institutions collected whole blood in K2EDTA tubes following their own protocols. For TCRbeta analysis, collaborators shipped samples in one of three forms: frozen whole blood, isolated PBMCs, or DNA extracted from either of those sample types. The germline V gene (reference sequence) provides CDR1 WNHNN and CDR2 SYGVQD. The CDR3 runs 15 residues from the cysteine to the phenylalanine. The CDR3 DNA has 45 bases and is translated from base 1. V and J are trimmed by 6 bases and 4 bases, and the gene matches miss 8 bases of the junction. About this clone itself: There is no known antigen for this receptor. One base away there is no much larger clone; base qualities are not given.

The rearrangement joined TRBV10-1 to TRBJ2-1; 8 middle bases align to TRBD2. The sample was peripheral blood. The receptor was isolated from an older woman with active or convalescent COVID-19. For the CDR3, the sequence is CASRPDSGGYNEQFF. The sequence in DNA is TGCGCCAGCAGGCCCGACAGCGGGGGATACAATGAGCAGTTCTTC.